Reported below is one TCR beta chain. The antigen is undetermined. The sample belongs to a study of monozygotic twins with inflammatory bowel disease. Findings of the study overall: A distinction between different T cell subtypes was not possible.

Germline V CDR1 and CDR2: ENHRY, SYGVKD. The CDR3 has 14 residues. Eight cDNA synthesis reactions were run for every sample. TCRdb reprocessed the 5' RACE reads and keeps a single row for each CDR3 protein, giving no DNA. The listing contains a few hundred thousand distinct CDR3 sequences. The TCR originated in a human donor with ulcerative colitis or Crohn's disease, or a healthy co-twin of an affected twin (not recorded which). Sequencing was done on a sample of blood. The chain joins TRBV10-3 to TRBJ2-7. CDR3 protein: CAISEVGISYEQYF.